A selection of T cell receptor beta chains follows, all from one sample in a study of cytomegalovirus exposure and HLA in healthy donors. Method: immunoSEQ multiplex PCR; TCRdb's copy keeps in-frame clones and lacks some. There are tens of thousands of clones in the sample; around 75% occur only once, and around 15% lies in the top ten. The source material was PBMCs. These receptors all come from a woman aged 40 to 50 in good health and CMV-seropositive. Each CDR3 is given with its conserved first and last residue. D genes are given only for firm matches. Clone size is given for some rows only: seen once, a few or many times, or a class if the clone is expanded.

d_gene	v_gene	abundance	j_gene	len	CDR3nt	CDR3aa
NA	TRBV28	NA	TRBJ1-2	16	TGTGCCAGCAGTCGGTATTTAGCAGGGACTAACTATGGCTACACCTTC	CASSRYLAGTNYGYTF
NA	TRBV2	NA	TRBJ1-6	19	TGTGCCAGCAACGGGGGTGAGGGGTTCGTGGGACCCTGGTGGTCACCCCTCCACTTT	CASNGGEGFVGPWWSPLHF
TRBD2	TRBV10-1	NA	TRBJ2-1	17	TGCGCCAGCAGTGAGTCTAATAGCGGGGGGTCCTACAATGAGCAGTTCTTC	CASSESNSGGSYNEQFF
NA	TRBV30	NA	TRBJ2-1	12	TGTGCCTGGAGTGTAGGACTTGGGGAGCAGTTCTTC	CAWSVGLGEQFF
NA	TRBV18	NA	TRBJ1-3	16	TGTGCCAGCTCACCTGGCGGCGGTCTCTCTGGAAACACCATATATTTT	CASSPGGGLSGNTIYF
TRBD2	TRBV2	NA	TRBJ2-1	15	TGTGCCAGCATCCGTGCGGGGGGACCAAACAATGAGCAGTTCTTC	CASIRAGGPNNEQFF
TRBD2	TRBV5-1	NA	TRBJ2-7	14	TGCGCCAGCAGCCTCAGACTAGCGAGCTACGAGCAGTACTTC	CASSLRLASYEQYF
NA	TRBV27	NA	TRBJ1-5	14	TGTGCCAGCAGTTTAAGGCAGGGCGGCCAGCCCCAGCATTTT	CASSLRQGGQPQHF
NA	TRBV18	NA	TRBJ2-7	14	TGTGCCAGCTCACCAGGGCAGGTGTCCTACGAGCAGTACTTC	CASSPGQVSYEQYF
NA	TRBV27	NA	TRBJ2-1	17	TGTGCCAGCAGTTCCCACTCGGTTAGCGGTAAATACAATGAGCAGTTCTTC	CASSSHSVSGKYNEQFF
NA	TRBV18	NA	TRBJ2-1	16	TGTGCCAGCTCACCAAGACAGGAGAGCTCCTACAATGAGCAGTTCTTC	CASSPRQESSYNEQFF
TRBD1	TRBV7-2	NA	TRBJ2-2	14	TGTGCCAGCCTGGACAGGACGAACACCGGGGAGCTGTTTTTT	CASLDRTNTGELFF
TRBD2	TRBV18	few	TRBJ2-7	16	TGTGCCAGCTCAGAGCAAGGGACTAGCGGGTTCTACGAGCAGTACTTC	CASSEQGTSGFYEQYF
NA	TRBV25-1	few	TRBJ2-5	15	TGTGCCAGCAGTGAATGGGTGGGGGGAGAGGAGACCCAGTACTTC	CASSEWVGGEETQYF
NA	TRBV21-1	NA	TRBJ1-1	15	TGTGCCAGCAGCAATTGGACAGGGAAGAACACTGAAGCTTTCTTT	CASSNWTGKNTEAFF
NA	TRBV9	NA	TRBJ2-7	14	TGTGCCAGCAGCCCGACAGTCTACTCCTACGAGCAGTACTTC	CASSPTVYSYEQYF
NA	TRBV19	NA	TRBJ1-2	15	TGTGCCAGTAAGGCTGACAGGTGGGACATCTATGGCTACACCTTC	CASKADRWDIYGYTF
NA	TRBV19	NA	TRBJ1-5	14	TGTGCCAGTAGTATCGGACAGCGAAATCAGCCCCAGCATTTT	CASSIGQRNQPQHF
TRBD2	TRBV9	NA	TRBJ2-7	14	TGTGCCAGCAGCGGCACTAGCGATCCCTACGAGCAGTACTTC	CASSGTSDPYEQYF
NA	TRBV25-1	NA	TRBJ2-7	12	TGTGCCAGCACGTACTCAGGCTACGAGCAGTACTTC	CASTYSGYEQYF
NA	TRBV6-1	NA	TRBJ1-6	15	TGTGCCAGCAGCGCAGTCGGGGGGGAAGGATCACCCCTCCACTTT	CASSAVGGEGSPLHF
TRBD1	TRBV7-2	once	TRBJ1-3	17	TGTGCCAGCAGCTTGGAACGGACAGGCACCGCTGGAAACACCATATATTTT	CASSLERTGTAGNTIYF
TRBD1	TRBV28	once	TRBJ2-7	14	TGTGCCAGCACCCGACAGGGGCGACGTTACGAGCAGTACTTC	CASTRQGRRYEQYF
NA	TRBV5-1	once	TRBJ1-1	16	TGCGCCAGCAGCCCCTGGGGATCGGAGGGAAGGACTGAAGCTTTCTTT	CASSPWGSEGRTEAFF
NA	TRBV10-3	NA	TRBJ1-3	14	TGTGCCATCGGGGGAGGGAACTCTGGAAACACCATATATTTT	CAIGGGNSGNTIYF
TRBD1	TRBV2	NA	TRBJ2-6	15	TGTGCCAGTGGACAGGGAGTCTCTGGGGCCAACGTCCTGACTTTC	CASGQGVSGANVLTF
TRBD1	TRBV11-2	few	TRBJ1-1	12	TGTGCCAGCAGCCCGAACAGGGGTGAAGCTTTCTTT	CASSPNRGEAFF
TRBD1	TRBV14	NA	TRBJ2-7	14	TGTGCCAGCAGCATATTCGACAGGGGGCATGGCCAGTACTTC	CASSIFDRGHGQYF
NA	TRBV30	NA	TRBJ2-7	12	TGTGCCTGGGGACACGTTTCCTACGAGCAGTACTTC	CAWGHVSYEQYF
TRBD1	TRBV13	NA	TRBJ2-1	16	TGTGCCAGCAGCGTTAGCCCGGGACAGGGTGGGGATGAGCAGTTCTTC	CASSVSPGQGGDEQFF
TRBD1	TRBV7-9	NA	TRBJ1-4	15	TGTGCCAGCAGCCACGCGACAGGGGGCATTGAAAAACTGTTTTTT	CASSHATGGIEKLFF
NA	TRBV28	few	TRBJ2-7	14	TGTGCCAGCAAGATAGGGGGTTCTTCCTACGAGCAGTACTTC	CASKIGGSSYEQYF
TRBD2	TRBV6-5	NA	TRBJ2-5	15	TGTGCCAGCAGTTACCGGGGGGGCCCCCAAGAGACCCAGTACTTC	CASSYRGGPQETQYF
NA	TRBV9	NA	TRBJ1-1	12	TGTGCCAGCAGCGTATCTGAAAGGGGAGCTTTCTTT	CASSVSERGAFF
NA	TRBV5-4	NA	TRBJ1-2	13	TGTGCCAGCAGCTTGGAGGGGCCTTATGGCTACACCTTC	CASSLEGPYGYTF
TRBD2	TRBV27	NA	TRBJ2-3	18	TGTGCCAGCAGTGTACTAGCGGGAGGGTTCACAAGCACAGATACGCAGTATTTT	CASSVLAGGFTSTDTQYF
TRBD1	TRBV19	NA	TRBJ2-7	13	TGTGCCAGCCGACAGGGGGCTGGCTACGAGCAGTACTTC	CASRQGAGYEQYF
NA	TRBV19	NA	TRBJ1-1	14	TGTGCCAGTAGTATTCTCGGGGGAGTTACTGAAGCTTTCTTT	CASSILGGVTEAFF
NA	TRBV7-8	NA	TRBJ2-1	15	TGTGCCAGCAGCTTAGCGCTCAGCTCCTACAATGAGCAGTTCTTC	CASSLALSSYNEQFF
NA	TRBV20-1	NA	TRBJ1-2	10	TGCAGTGCTAGGGCGGGCGGCTACACCTTC	CSARAGGYTF
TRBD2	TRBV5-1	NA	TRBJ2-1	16	TGCGCCAGCAGATTCACTAGCGGGGGGTTTTACAATGAGCAGTTCTTC	CASRFTSGGFYNEQFF
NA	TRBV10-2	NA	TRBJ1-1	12	TGCGCCAGCTTACAGGGGAACACTGAAGCTTTCTTT	CASLQGNTEAFF
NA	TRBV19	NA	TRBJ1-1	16	TGTGCCAGTAGTACTCCCCCAGGGGTGATCAACACTGAAGCTTTCTTT	CASSTPPGVINTEAFF
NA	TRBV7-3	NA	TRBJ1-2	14	TGTGCCAGCAGCTTAGGGCCCGTGAACTATGGCTACACCTTC	CASSLGPVNYGYTF
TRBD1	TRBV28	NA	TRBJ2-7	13	TGTGCCAGCTACAGGACAGGGGGCTTCGAGCAGTACTTC	CASYRTGGFEQYF
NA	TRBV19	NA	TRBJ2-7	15	TGTGCCAGTAGTATAGATCGTGGGAGCTCCTACGAGCAGTACTTC	CASSIDRGSSYEQYF
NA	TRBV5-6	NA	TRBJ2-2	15	TGTGCCAGCAGCTGGGGACAGCGGGAGATCGGGGAGCTGTTTTTT	CASSWGQREIGELFF
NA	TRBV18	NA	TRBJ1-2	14	TGTGCCAGCTCACCACCAGGGGGAGACTATGGCTACACCTTC	CASSPPGGDYGYTF
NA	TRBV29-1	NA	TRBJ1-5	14	TGCAGCGTCGGGTCCGGGGGTAAGGGACAGCCCCAGCATTTT	CSVGSGGKGQPQHF
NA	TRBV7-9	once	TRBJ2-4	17	TGTGCCAGCAGCTTTGCGAGACAGGGACTAGCCAAAAACATTCAGTACTTC	CASSFARQGLAKNIQYF
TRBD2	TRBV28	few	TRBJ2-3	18	TGTGCCAGCATCGGACTAGCGATAAACATCCATGGGGCAGATACGCAGTATTTT	CASIGLAINIHGADTQYF
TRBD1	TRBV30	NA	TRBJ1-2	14	TGTGCCTGGAGCTGGGGACAGCCTCGCTATGGCTACACCTTC	CAWSWGQPRYGYTF
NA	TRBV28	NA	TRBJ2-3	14	TGTGCCAGCATTCGGGGTCGGGGCACAGATACGCAGTATTTT	CASIRGRGTDTQYF
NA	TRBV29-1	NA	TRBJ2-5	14	TGCAGCGTTGTTCTAGCGACTCAACAAGAGACCCAGTACTTC	CSVVLATQQETQYF
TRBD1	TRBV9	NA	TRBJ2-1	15	TGTGCCAGCAGCGTCACCGGGACAGGGAATAATGAGCAGTTCTTC	CASSVTGTGNNEQFF
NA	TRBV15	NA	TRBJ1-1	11	TGTGCCACCAGCAGGAGGCCTGAAGCTTTCTTT	CATSRRPEAFF
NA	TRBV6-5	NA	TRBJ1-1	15	TGTGCCAGCAGTGCCCTAACTAGCAGGCGAACTGAAGCTTTCTTT	CASSALTSRRTEAFF
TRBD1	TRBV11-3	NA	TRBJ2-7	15	TGTGCCAGCAGCTTAGACGGACAGGGAGGATACGAGCAGTACTTC	CASSLDGQGGYEQYF